The 16 T cell receptor beta chains below all came from one sample that was sequenced in a study of beta chain features in type 1 diabetes. Reverse transcribing all isolated RNA meant expressed TCRB transcripts were sequenced. Sequenced by immunoSEQ multiplex PCR; TCRdb stores in-frame clones only, minus some. The table includes about half a million clones, approximately 31% detected once. The material sequenced was naive CD4+ T cells from blood. The receptors were sampled from a man aged 18 to 30 in good health.

This sequence joins TRBV15 and TRBJ2-3; TRBD1 aligns across 7 bases. The V gene's germline CDR1 is LNHNV and CDR2 YYDKDF (reference sequence). With 1 base clipped from V and 0 bases from J, the junction kept 4 bases outside the gene matches. The CDR3 totals 16 residues. The DNA of the CDR3 is TGTGCCACCAGCAGAGGCCGGGACAGAAGCACAGATACGCAGTATTTT. Its translation is CATSRGRDRSTDTQYF.

V usage is TRBV14 and J usage is TRBJ1-5, with D possibly matching TRBD1 (5 bases). Trimming took 2 bases from V and 3 from J, leaving 8 bases between them. The CDR3 length is 14 residues. Germline lookup yields CDR1 SGHDN and CDR2 FVKESK. Here the CDR3 DNA reads TGTGCCAGCAGCCAACAGGGTCACAATCAGCCCCAGCATTTT. Translated: CASSQQGHNQPQHF. The entire variable domain, with the rest obtained from reference TRBV14 and TRBJ1-5, is as follows: EAGVTQFPSHSVIEKGQTVTLRCDPISGHDNLYWYRRVMGKEIKFLLHFVKESKQDESGMPNNRFLAERTGGTYSTLKVQPAELEDSGVYFCASSQQGHNQPQHFGDGTRLSIL.

The chain combines TRBV7-2 with TRBJ2-3; D not certain. The germline V gene has CDR1 SGHTA and CDR2 FQGNSA. There are 14 residues in the CDR3. Trimming removed 5 bases from V and 1 base from J, with 10 bases in between. The CDR3 is CASSPLRGTDTQYF. The CDR3 DNA sequence: TGTGCCAGCAGCCCCCTAAGGGGCACAGATACGCAGTATTTT.

The rearrangement links TRBV4-1 to TRBJ2-3; 8 nucleotides match TRBD1. With 4 bases clipped from V and 2 bases from J, the junction kept 5 bases outside the gene matches. CDR1 and CDR2 (germline): MGHRA, YSYEKL. The CDR3 has 15 residues. In DNA, the CDR3 is TGCGCCAGCAGCCCTACAGGGGGACCCACAGATACGCAGTATTTT. Its protein is CASSPTGGPTDTQYF.

This clone was detected only a few times. The chain carries TRBV30 and TRBJ1-1, with D uncertain. Trimming removed 3 bases at V and 10 bases at J, with 15 bases between. CDR3 size: 12 residues. Per germline, CDR1 GTSNPN and CDR2 SVGIG (reference sequence). CDR3 bases: TGTGCCTGGAGAGTCGATGAGGTGGTAGCTTTCTTT. It is translated as CAWRVDEVVAFF. Complete variable domain (other parts from reference TRBV30 and TRBJ1-1): SQTIHQWPATLVQPVGSPLSLECTVEGTSNPNLYWYRQAAGRGLQLLFYSVGIGQISSEVPQNLSASRPQDRQFILSSKKLLLSDSGFYLCAWRVDEVVAFFGQGTRLTVV.

The chain couples TRBV18 to TRBJ2-7, with 9 bases matching TRBD2. Germline CDR1 is KGHSH and CDR2 is LQKENI. The CDR3 extends over 15 amino acids. The J segment lost 3 bases and the V segment lost 2 bases, leaving 5 bases of the junction unmatched. Here the CDR3 reads CASSPGGRGYYEQYF. CDR3 in DNA: TGTGCCAGCTCACCAGGCGGGAGGGGATACTACGAGCAGTACTTC.

This rearrangement joins TRBV27 to TRBJ1-1; tentative D call: TRBD1 (5 bases). The CDR3 has 14 residues. CDR1 and CDR2 (germline): MNHEY, SMNVEV (reference sequence). Trimming removed 5 bases from V and 1 base from J, with 11 bases in between. This CDR3 is CASSPHDRNTEAFF. As DNA, the CDR3 is TGTGCCAGCAGTCCCCACGACAGGAACACTGAAGCTTTCTTT.

The chain combines TRBV30 with TRBJ2-2; possibly TRBD1 for D (6 bases). Trimming took off 6 bases at V and 2 bases at J, with 16 bases between the two ends. This CDR3 has 15 residues. Germline CDR1 and CDR2: GTSNPN and SVGIG (reference sequence). CDR3 region: CACIRTDTNTGELFF. The DNA for the CDR3 is TGTGCCTGTATTCGGACAGATACAAACACCGGGGAGCTGTTTTTT. Complete variable domain (other parts from reference TRBV30 and TRBJ2-2): SQTIHQWPATLVQPVGSPLSLECTVEGTSNPNLYWYRQAAGRGLQLLFYSVGIGQISSEVPQNLSASRPQDRQFILSSKKLLLSDSGFYLCACIRTDTNTGELFFGEGSRLTVL.

This clone was found a few times. The CDR3 sequence: CASRAGYYNEQFF. The CDR3 region has the DNA TGTGCCAGCAGGGCAGGGTACTACAATGAGCAGTTCTTC. The V and J genes are TRBV7-2 and TRBJ2-1; D possibly corresponds to TRBD1 (5 bases). V was pared by 6 bases and J by 3 bases, with 9 bases between. This CDR3 has 13 residues. CDR1 is SGHTA and CDR2 is FQGNSA in the germline V gene.

V is TRBV30 and J is TRBJ2-7; D may be TRBD1 (7 bases). CDR1 is GTSNPN and CDR2 is SVGIG in the germline V gene (reference sequence). Trimming removed 0 bases from V and 0 bases from J, with 12 bases in between. The CDR3 is 15 amino acids. The CDR3 here is CAWSVRGTASYEQYF. CDR3 sequence (DNA): TGTGCCTGGAGTGTACGCGGGACAGCCTCCTACGAGCAGTACTTC.

This clone was observed a handful of times. The V gene is TRBV29-1, the J gene TRBJ2-3; D assignment may be TRBD1 or TRBD2 (6 bases each). V lost 5 bases to trimming and J lost 8 bases, with 14 bases between them. Per the germline V gene, CDR1 is SQVTM and CDR2 is ANQGSEA. This CDR3 region has 12 residues. The CDR3 is CSVSTGGGTQYF. The CDR3 nucleotides read TGCAGCGTTTCTACCGGAGGGGGTACGCAGTATTTT.

V gene TRBV28 combines with J gene TRBJ2-5; D not resolved. The germline V gene has CDR1 MDHEN and CDR2 SYDVKM. Trimming stripped 2 bases from V and 7 bases from J, with 14 bases between. This CDR3 comprises 14 residues. The CDR3 loop reads CASSLNSPHGTQYF. The CDR3 DNA reads as TGTGCCAGCAGTTTAAACAGTCCTCATGGGACCCAGTACTTC.

The rearrangement uses TRBV7-8 and TRBJ2-5; D gene unclear. Looked up from germline, CDR1 is SGHVS and CDR2 is FQNEAQ. The CDR3 is made up of 15 amino acids. Trimming shortened V by 1 base and J by 6 bases, and 15 bases separated the two germline ends. As DNA, the CDR3 is TGTGCCAGCAGCTTAGAGTTAGCCTCAGGCAAGACCCAGTACTTC. Its translation: CASSLELASGKTQYF. Filled out from reference TRBV7-8 and TRBJ2-5, the complete variable domain reads GAGVSQSPRYKVAKRGQDVALRCDPISGHVSLFWYQQALGQGPEFLTYFQNEAQLDKSGLPSDRFFAERPEGSVSTLKIQRTQQEDSAVYLCASSLELASGKTQYFGPGTRLLVL.

The CDR3, as DNA: TGTGCCTGGATGCAGGTAGGCTACGAGCAGTACTTC. This translates into CAWMQVGYEQYF. V and J are TRBV30 and TRBJ2-7; the D is unclear. The CDR3 spans 12 residues. Germline CDR1 is GTSNPN and CDR2 is SVGIG (reference sequence). The V end was cut by 4 bases, the J end by 3 bases, with 10 bases between.

Regarding this clone: Other DNA sequences in the sample encode the same CDR3. This chain joins TRBV7-2 and TRBJ2-4; D uncertain. Germline V CDR1 and CDR2: SGHTA, FQGNSA. Trimming shortened V by 1 base and J by 0 bases, and 4 bases separated the two germline ends. CDR3 size: 14 residues. The CDR3 sequence is CASSLDLAKNIQYF. The CDR3 DNA sequence: TGTGCCAGCAGCTTAGACCTAGCCAAAAACATTCAGTACTTC.

V gene TRBV11-2 combines with J gene TRBJ2-2; D not resolved. From germline, CDR1 is SGHAT and CDR2 FQNNGV. Trimming took 4 bases from V and 2 from J, leaving 11 bases between them. The CDR3 is 15 amino acids. The CDR3 region is CASSSLTSNTGELFF. In nucleotides, the CDR3 is TGTGCCAGCAGCTCGTTGACATCAAACACCGGGGAGCTGTTTTTT.